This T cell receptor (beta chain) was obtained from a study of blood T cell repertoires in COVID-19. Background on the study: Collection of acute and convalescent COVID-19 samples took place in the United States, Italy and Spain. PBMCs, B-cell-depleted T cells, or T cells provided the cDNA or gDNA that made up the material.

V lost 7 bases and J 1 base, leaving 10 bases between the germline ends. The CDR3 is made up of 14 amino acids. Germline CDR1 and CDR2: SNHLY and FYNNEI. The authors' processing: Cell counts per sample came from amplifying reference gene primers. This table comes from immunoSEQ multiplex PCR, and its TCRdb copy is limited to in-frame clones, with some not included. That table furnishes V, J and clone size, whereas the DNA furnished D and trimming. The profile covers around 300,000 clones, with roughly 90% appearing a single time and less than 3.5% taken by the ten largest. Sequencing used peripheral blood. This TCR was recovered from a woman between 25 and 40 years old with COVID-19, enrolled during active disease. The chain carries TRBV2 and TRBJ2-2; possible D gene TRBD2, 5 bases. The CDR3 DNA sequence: TGTGCCAGCATGACGGGAAGGAACACCGGGGAGCTGTTTTTT. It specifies CASMTGRNTGELFF.